The clone carrying this T cell receptor beta chain was seen a handful of times. Its antigen is as yet unknown. The CDR3 sequence is 17 residues long. Trimming removed 0 bases from V and 0 bases from J, with 11 bases in between. Germline V gives CDR1 MNHEY, CDR2 SMNVEV (reference sequence). All donors participated as healthy donors of bone marrow. Primers for the PCR totalled 60 Vbeta and 13 Jbeta. The data were produced by immunoSEQ multiplex PCR, yet TCRdb's version contains in-frame clones alone and is incomplete. The sample holds under 130,000 clones; approximately 79% are singletons and the top ten take 3.1%. This specimen belongs to a study of cytomegalovirus exposure and HLA in healthy donors. Study-wide findings and caveats: Beyond CMV serostatus, there was no information to go on about immune exposure. According to the study, roughly 160 TCR beta chains were cytomegalovirus-associated. The majority of CMV-associated TCR beta chains were reported as apparently HLA-restricted in a later analysis.

The TCR sequence derives from a woman aged 40 to 50 in good health and CMV-seronegative. J is TRBJ2-2 and V is TRBV27; D not certain. The sequencing input was PBMCs. In DNA, the CDR3 is TGTGCCAGCAGTTTATCTACCAGGTTCGCGAACACCGGGGAGCTGTTTTTT. Its translation: CASSLSTRFANTGELFF.